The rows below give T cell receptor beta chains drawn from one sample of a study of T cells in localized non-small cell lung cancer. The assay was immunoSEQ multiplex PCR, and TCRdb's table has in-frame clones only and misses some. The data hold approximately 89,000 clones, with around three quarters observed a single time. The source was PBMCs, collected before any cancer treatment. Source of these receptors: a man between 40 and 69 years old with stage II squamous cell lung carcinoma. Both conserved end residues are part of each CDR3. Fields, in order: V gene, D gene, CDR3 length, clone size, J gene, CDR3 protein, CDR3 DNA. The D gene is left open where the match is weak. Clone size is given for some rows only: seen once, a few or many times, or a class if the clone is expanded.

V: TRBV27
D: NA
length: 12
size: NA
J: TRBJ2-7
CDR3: CASGLVGYEQYF
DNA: TGTGCCAGCGGCCTAGTAGGATACGAGCAGTACTTC

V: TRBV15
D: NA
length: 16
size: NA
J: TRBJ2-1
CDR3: CATSPRALSSYNEQFF
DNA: TGTGCCACCAGCCCCCGGGCCCTAAGCTCCTACAATGAGCAGTTCTTC

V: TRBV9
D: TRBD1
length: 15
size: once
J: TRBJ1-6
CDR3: CASSEGQDSNSPLHF
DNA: TGTGCCAGCAGCGAGGGACAGGACTCAAATTCACCCCTCCACTTT

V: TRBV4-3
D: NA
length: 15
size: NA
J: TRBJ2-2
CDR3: CASSQVSQGTGELFF
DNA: TGCGCCAGCAGCCAAGTCTCGCAGGGCACCGGGGAGCTGTTTTTT

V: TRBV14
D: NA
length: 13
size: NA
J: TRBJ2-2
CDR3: CASSDSNTGELFF
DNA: TGTGCCTCCTCCGACTCGAACACCGGGGAGCTGTTTTTT

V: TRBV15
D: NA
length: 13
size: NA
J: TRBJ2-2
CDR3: CATSRDYEGELFF
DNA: TGTGCCACCAGCAGAGATTATGAAGGGGAGCTGTTTTTT

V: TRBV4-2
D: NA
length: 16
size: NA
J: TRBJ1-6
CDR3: CASSPRGAIDNSPLHF
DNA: TGTGCCAGCAGCCCGCGGGGGGCTATTGATAATTCACCCCTCCACTTT

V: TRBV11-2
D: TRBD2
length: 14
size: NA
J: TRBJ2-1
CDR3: CATSRDYQYNEQFF
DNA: TGTGCCACTTCCCGGGACTACCAATACAATGAGCAGTTCTTC

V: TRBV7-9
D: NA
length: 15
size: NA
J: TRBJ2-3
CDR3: CASSLGGSQTDTQYF
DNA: TGTGCCAGCAGCTTAGGGGGGAGTCAGACAGATACGCAGTATTTT

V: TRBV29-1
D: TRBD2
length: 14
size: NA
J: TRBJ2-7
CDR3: CSVEDGSGSGEQYF
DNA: TGCAGCGTTGAAGATGGCAGCGGGAGCGGCGAGCAGTACTTC

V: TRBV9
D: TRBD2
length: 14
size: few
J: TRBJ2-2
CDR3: CASTTPGGTGELFF
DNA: TGTGCCAGCACCACCCCGGGGGGGACCGGGGAGCTGTTTTTT

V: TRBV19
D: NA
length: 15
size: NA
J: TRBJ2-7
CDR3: CASSIRGDSSYEQYF
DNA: TGTGCCAGTAGTATCAGGGGCGATAGCTCCTACGAGCAGTACTTC

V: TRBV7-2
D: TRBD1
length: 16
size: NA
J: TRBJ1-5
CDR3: CASSISIDRGGQPQHF
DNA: TGTGCCAGCAGCATATCAATCGACAGGGGAGGGCAGCCCCAGCATTTT

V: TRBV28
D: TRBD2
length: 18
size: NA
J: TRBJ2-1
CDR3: CASLTDGTSGSSYNEQFF
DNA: TGTGCCAGCTTAACTGACGGGACTAGCGGGTCCTCCTACAATGAGCAGTTCTTC

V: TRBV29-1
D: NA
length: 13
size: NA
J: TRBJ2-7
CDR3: CSISLGLGGEQYF
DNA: TGCAGCATATCACTTGGCCTTGGCGGCGAGCAGTACTTC

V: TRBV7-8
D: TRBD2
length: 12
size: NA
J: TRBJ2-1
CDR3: CASSPLAGEGFF
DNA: TGTGCCAGCAGCCCTTTGGCGGGAGAAGGGTTCTTC

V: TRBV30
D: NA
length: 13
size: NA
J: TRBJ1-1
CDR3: CAWRTDRSTEAFF
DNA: TGTGCCTGGAGAACAGACAGGAGCACTGAAGCTTTCTTT

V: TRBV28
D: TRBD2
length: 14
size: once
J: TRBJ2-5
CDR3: CASRPLADEETQYF
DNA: TGTGCCAGCAGGCCACTAGCGGATGAAGAGACCCAGTACTTC

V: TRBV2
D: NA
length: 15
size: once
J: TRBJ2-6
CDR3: CAIGLGASGANVLTF
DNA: TGTGCCATAGGATTAGGGGCTTCTGGGGCCAACGTCCTGACTTTC

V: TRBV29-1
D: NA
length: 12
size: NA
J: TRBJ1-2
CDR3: CSVDGTNYGYTF
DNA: TGCAGCGTTGACGGGACAAACTATGGCTACACCTTC

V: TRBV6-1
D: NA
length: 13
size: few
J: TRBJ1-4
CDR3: CASTSGDYEKLFF
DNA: TGTGCCAGCACCTCCGGGGACTATGAAAAACTGTTTTTT

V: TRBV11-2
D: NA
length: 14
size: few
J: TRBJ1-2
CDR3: CASSLEAIPYGYTF
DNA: TGTGCCAGCAGCTTGGAGGCGATTCCCTATGGCTACACCTTC

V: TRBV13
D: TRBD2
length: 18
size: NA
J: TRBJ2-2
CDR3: CASSFRLAGVRETGELFF
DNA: TGTGCCAGCAGCTTTAGGCTAGCGGGAGTGCGAGAAACCGGGGAGCTGTTTTTT

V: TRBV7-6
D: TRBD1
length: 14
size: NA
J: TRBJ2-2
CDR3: CASGRQGGTGELFF
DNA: TGTGCCAGCGGAAGACAGGGTGGCACCGGGGAGCTGTTTTTT

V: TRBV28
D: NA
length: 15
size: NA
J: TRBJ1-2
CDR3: CASSSLGRRGSGYTF
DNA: TGTGCCAGCAGTTCACTCGGACGGAGGGGTAGTGGCTACACCTTC

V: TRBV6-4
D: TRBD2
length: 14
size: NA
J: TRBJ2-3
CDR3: CASSETGGTDTQYF
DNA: TGTGCCAGCAGTGAAACGGGGGGTACAGATACGCAGTATTTT

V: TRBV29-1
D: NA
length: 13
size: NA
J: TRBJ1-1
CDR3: CSVGSSMNTEAFF
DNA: TGCAGCGTTGGCTCCTCCATGAACACTGAAGCTTTCTTT

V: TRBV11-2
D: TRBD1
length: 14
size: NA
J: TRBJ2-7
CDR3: CASSFDTGVWEQYF
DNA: TGTGCCAGCAGCTTTGATACAGGGGTTTGGGAGCAGTACTTC

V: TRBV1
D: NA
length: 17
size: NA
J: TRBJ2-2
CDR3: CTSSHTTRGAATGELFF
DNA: TGCACCAGCAGCCATACTACCCGCGGGGCTGCCACTGGGGAGCTGTTTTTT

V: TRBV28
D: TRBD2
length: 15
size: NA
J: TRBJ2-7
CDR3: CASNAPAGGDYEQYF
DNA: TGTGCCAGCAACGCTCCAGCGGGAGGGGACTACGAGCAGTACTTC

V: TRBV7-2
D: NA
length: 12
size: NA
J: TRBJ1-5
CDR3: CASSLTHQPQHF
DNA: TGTGCCAGCAGCTTAACGCACCAGCCCCAGCATTTT

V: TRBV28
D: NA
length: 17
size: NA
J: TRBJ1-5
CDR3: CASSLYFSRVGNQPQHF
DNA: TGTGCCAGCAGTTTATATTTCTCCAGGGTGGGCAATCAGCCCCAGCATTTT

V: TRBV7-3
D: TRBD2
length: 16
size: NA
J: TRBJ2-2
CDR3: CASSLTQRGGTGELFF
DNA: TGTGCCAGCAGCTTAACCCAGCGGGGAGGAACCGGGGAGCTGTTTTTT

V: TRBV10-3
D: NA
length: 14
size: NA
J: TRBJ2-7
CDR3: CAISETGTGWEQYF
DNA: TGTGCCATCAGTGAAACCGGGACTGGGTGGGAGCAGTACTTC

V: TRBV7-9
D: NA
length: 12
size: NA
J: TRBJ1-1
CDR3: CASSLAGNEAFF
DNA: TGTGCCAGCAGCTTAGCCGGGAATGAAGCTTTCTTT

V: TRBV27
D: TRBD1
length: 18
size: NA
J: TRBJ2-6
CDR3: CASSLSGQGFSGANVLTF
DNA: TGTGCCAGCAGTTTATCCGGACAGGGGTTCTCTGGGGCCAACGTCCTGACTTTC

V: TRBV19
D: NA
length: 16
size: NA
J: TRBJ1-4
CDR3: CASSLDRASTNEKLFF
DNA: TGTGCCAGTAGTCTCGACAGAGCTTCAACTAATGAAAAACTGTTTTTT

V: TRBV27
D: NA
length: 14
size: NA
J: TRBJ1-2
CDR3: CASSPRQGNYGYTF
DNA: TGTGCCAGCAGTCCGAGGCAGGGCAACTATGGCTACACCTTC

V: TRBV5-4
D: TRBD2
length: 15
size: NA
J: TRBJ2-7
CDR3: CASSRSGRARGEQHF
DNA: TGTGCCAGCAGCCGCAGCGGGAGGGCCCGGGGGGAGCAGCACTTC